This TCR beta chain was sequenced for a study of blood T cells in healthy people across ages. At the level of the study: When template switching was applied, about one barcoded beta molecule was captured per two T cells.

Then a second PCR, running roughly 7 to 12 cycles, was carried out with a sample-barcoded 5' primer and a J-beta primer mix. Each of the cDNA molecules was tagged by a template-switch adaptor with 12 random nucleotides. The study obtained at least 2.5 million CDR3-containing paired-end reads from every sample. TCRdb recomputed calls from the 5' RACE reads with MiXCR, one row per CDR3 protein. The table lists about 760,000 distinct CDR3 sequences, around 50% of them singletons. CDR1 LGHNA and CDR2 YNFKEQ come from the germline V gene. This CDR3 has 12 amino acids. V lost 1 base, J lost 1 base, and 1 base lay in between.

This chain joins TRBV4-2 and TRBJ1-1; D is unclear. The sequence derives from a man aged 40-55 years in good health. Sequenced sample: blood. CDR3 sequence reads: CASSQANTEAFF. CDR3 in DNA: TGTGCCAGCAGCCAAGCGAACACTGAAGCTTTCTTT.